The 7 T cell receptor beta chains listed next were all sequenced from one sample in a study of cytomegalovirus exposure and HLA in healthy donors. PCR used 60 Vbeta primers and 13 Jbeta primers. Method: immunoSEQ multiplex PCR; TCRdb's copy keeps in-frame clones and lacks some. The sample records some 160,000 clones, roughly 85% being singletons. The specimen sequenced was PBMCs. The receptors shown here come from a male donor in good health and CMV-seropositive.

The rearrangement uses TRBV9 and TRBJ2-1; 7 nucleotides line up with TRBD2. V lost 4 bases and J lost 4; bases outside the gene matches: 11. The germline CDR1 and CDR2 sequences are SGDLS and YYNGEE. There are 16 residues in the CDR3. CDR3 residues: CASSPLVAGLYNEQFF. In DNA form, the CDR3 reads TGTGCCAGCAGCCCCCTTGTAGCGGGCTTATACAATGAGCAGTTCTTC.

This chain connects TRBV5-5 to TRBJ2-7; D is ambiguous. V gave up 4 bases and J gave up 3 bases, with 8 bases separating them. The CDR3 contains 12 residues. The germline gives CDR1 SGHKS, CDR2 YYEKEE (reference sequence). DNA for the CDR3: TGTGCCAGCAGCCTAGAGATCTACGAGCAGTACTTC. Its protein is CASSLEIYEQYF.

The genes are TRBV6-4 and TRBJ1-2; D gene uncertain. Germline lookup yields CDR1 MRHNA and CDR2 SNTAGT. Trimming pared 6 bases from V and 3 bases from J, leaving 11 bases between. The CDR3 consists of 13 residues. DNA of the CDR3: TGTGCCAGCAGCGAGAATGAGCACTATGGCTACACCTTC. It yields the protein CASSENEHYGYTF.

The chain has TRBV30 and TRBJ1-2; 9 bases agree with TRBD1. The CDR3 spans 13 residues. CDR1 GTSNPN and CDR2 SVGIG come from the germline V gene (reference sequence). V was pared by 4 bases and J by 8 bases, with 8 bases of the junction left unmatched. CDR3 DNA sequence: TGTGCCTGGACCCCGGGACAGGGAGTCGGCTACACCTTC. This gives the protein CAWTPGQGVGYTF.

This clone was picked up one time. J is TRBJ2-5 and V is TRBV30; TRBD2 agrees at 9 bases. The J call may be in error: the DNA end matches TRBJ2-7 better. The CDR3 consists of 11 residues. Germline V gives CDR1 GTSNPN, CDR2 SVGIG (reference sequence). The CDR3 nucleotides are TGTGCCTGGATAGCGGGAGTCGAGCAGTACTTC. It encodes CAWIAGVEQYF.

The CDR3 loop is CASSSKTGDSPLHF. CDR3 sequence (DNA): TGTGCCAGCAGCTCTAAGACAGGGGATTCACCCCTCCACTTT. The V and J genes are TRBV7-6 and TRBJ1-6, with TRBD1 identical over 8 bases. This CDR3 has 14 residues. Per the germline V gene, CDR1 is SGHVS and CDR2 is FNYEAQ. V dropped 4 bases and J dropped 8; count of bases not matched to a gene: 4.

The V call is TRBV19, the J call TRBJ2-3, with TRBD2 matching 9 bases. CDR1 is LNHDA, CDR2 SQIVND, per germline (reference sequence). V lost 7 bases to trimming and J lost 7 bases; unmatched junction nucleotides: 18. The CDR3 has 17 residues. The CDR3: CASTTPLGIAGANTQYF. The CDR3, as DNA: TGTGCCAGTACTACACCCCTCGGTATAGCGGGAGCGAATACGCAGTATTTT. Full variable domain (outside the CDR3, taken from reference TRBV19 and TRBJ2-3): DGGITQSPKYLFRKEGQNVTLSCEQNLNHDAMYWYRQDPGQGLRLIYYSQIVNDFQKGDIAEGYSVSREKKESFPLTVTSAQKNPTAFYLCASTTPLGIAGANTQYFGPGTRLTVL.